This T cell receptor beta chain was observed in a study of cytomegalovirus exposure and HLA in healthy donors. Study conclusions and caveats: Specificity of a few CMV-associated chains for CMV antigens was verified in vitro. A later analysis found most CMV-associated TCR beta chains apparently HLA-restricted.

It was with 60 Vbeta and 13 Jbeta primers that the PCR ran. Some clones are missing from TCRdb's copy, which holds only in-frame ones; the method was immunoSEQ multiplex PCR. The sample lists 250,000 or so clones; about 85% were seen once. Germline CDR1 ENHRY, CDR2 SYGVKD. The CDR3 sequence is 13 residues long. V lost 4 bases and J 0 bases, leaving 6 bases between the germline ends. On this clone: Its specificity is unknown.

Regarding donors, all were healthy bone marrow donors. The clonotype originates from a human donor in good health. This chain uses TRBV10-3 with TRBJ1-2; D uncertain. The material sequenced was PBMCs. The chain's CDR3 is CAISAVANYGYTF. The CDR3 coding sequence is TGTGCCATCAGTGCGGTAGCTAACTATGGCTACACCTTC.